The clone carrying this T cell receptor (beta chain) showed up many times. Its specificity is unknown. Every TCR beta cDNA library bore unique molecular identifiers. One entry per CDR3 protein, called by TCRdb with MiXCR from the PCR reads. The data hold about 200,000 distinct CDR3 sequences, with roughly 30% observed a single time. V lost 5 bases, J lost 2 bases, and 11 bases lay in between. There are 13 residues in the CDR3. Germline-derived CDR1 and CDR2 are DFQATT and SNEGSKA (reference sequence). This sample is part of a study of post-analysis software for immune sequencing data. Study-wide findings and caveats: Same-batch preparations were strongly co-clustered by F measure. Four to six TRBV segments appeared more often in patients than in controls, and TRBV5-6, TRBV5-1 and TRBV20-1 were among these.

The source is a girl aged 2 to 17 with multiple sclerosis. The chain is built from TRBV20-1 and TRBJ2-3, with D possibly matching TRBD2 (5 bases). Sequencing was done on a sample of blood. Written as DNA, the CDR3 is TGCAGTGCTGCGAGGGAGACCACAGATACGCAGTATTTT. Translating it yields CSAARETTDTQYF.